This TCR beta chain was sequenced in a study of cytomegalovirus exposure and HLA in healthy donors. Study summary: Counted in an early data release were tens of millions of unique TCRs from HLA-typed donors.

About this clone: Its antigen is unknown.

Broader study findings: In vitro, a few CMV-associated chains proved specific for CMV antigens.

The PCR used 60 Vbeta and 13 Jbeta primers. The table came from immunoSEQ multiplex PCR; TCRdb's copy has only in-frame clones and leaves some out. This specimen shows around 58,000 clones; the ten leading clones hold roughly 9.6%. Germline V gene lookup returns CDR1 GTSNPN and CDR2 SVGIG (reference sequence). Trimming removed 2 bases at V and 5 bases at J, with 4 bases between. The CDR3 covers 11 residues. This chain uses TRBV30 with TRBJ1-3; unclear D gene. The material sequenced was PBMCs. The sequence came from a man over 45 in good health and CMV-seropositive. The CDR3 DNA sequence: TGTGCCTGGAGTAACAGAAACACCATATATTTT. Encoded protein: CAWSNRNTIYF.